This T cell receptor (beta chain) was obtained from a study of CD8+CD57+ T cells in acquired aplastic anemia. CDR3 length: 15 residues. The germline gives CDR1 DFQATT, CDR2 SNEGSKA (reference sequence). V lost 4 bases, J lost 3 bases, and 9 bases stayed unmatched. Profiles of TCR beta VDJ and CDR3 were generated from a genomic DNA template. One entry per CDR3 protein, called by TCRdb with MiXCR from the reads. The sample holds 180,000 or so distinct CDR3 sequences; 46% are singletons and the top ten take 2.5% to 3.5%. The V and J genes are TRBV20-1 and TRBJ1-5, with 7 bases that match TRBD1. Sequencing used sorted CD4+, CD8+, or CD8+CD57+ T cells (not recorded which) from PBMCs. The TCR was taken from a human donor in good health. This CDR3 reads CSAIDREYDNQPQHF. The CDR3 coding sequence is TGCAGTGCTATTGACAGGGAGTATGACAATCAGCCCCAGCATTTT.